This T cell receptor (beta chain) was identified in a study of response to subunit inactivated influenza vaccine listed by TCRdb under 2018. Background for the entire study: To follow how T cells responded to a trivalent subunit inactivated influenza vaccine, the researchers relied on deep quantitative profiling of the T cell receptor repertoire. Summary of the overall study and its limitations: The authors proposed that each seasonal influenza vaccination may bring in only a limited number of new T cells.

Explained via the paper, the time point label denotes: 45 to 50 days after influenza vaccine administration. As to this clonotype: What this receptor recognizes is not known. No qualities accompany the bases; no much larger clone lies one base away.

Library construction relied on RT-PCR. The instrument given in TCRdb is Illumina HiSeq 2500. TCRdb reprocessing: public reads trimmed at Q25 with fastp, clones called with MiXCR, in-frame beta chains kept. For every CDR3 protein sequence, its rows merge into one entry that carries the most common genes and DNA. This sample lists about 160,000 distinct CDR3 sequences; roughly a tenth were detected once. The ten largest clones capture approximately 13% of the sample. The germline V gene provides CDR1 MNHEY and CDR2 SVGEGT. From the cysteine through the phenylalanine, the CDR3 covers 17 amino acids. Only CDR3 DNA remains: 51 bases, in frame from the first base. V lost 2 bases and J lost 4 bases; the stretch between them is 18 bases long.

The sequence was collected from a man between 45 and 60 years old who received an inactivated influenza vaccine. Donor details come from another sample of the same person, matched by shared clones. The chain was built from TRBV6-2 or TRBV6-3 and TRBJ2-1, and TRBD1 may be the D gene, going by 6 matching bases. Sequencing was performed on non-naive T cells sorted from PBMCs, taken 45 days after vaccination. The sample's cell subset or site label is to be understood as: memory T cell fraction. The bases read TGTGCCAGCAGTTACAACATGGGCAGGGGAGCTTACAATGAGCAGTTCTTC. It specifies CASSYNMGRGAYNEQFF.